This TCR beta chain is drawn from a study of shared clonotypes between healthy human individuals. Study results and limitations: Among donors, sharing of clonotypes was expected to be affected by sequencing depth. Non-shared clonotypes had lower generation probabilities than clonotypes shared by all four sorted-subset donors.

As for this clone: Its specificity is not known.

The genomic DNA of each subset was split evenly across several immunoSEQ plates. Profiled with immunoSEQ multiplex PCR; TCRdb holds only in-frame clones, not every one. The table has approximately 1.5 million clones, 98% to 99% seen once; the top ten hold about 0.34%. In germline, CDR1 is MNHEY, CDR2 SVGAGI. V lost 5 bases and J lost 4, with 9 bases in between. The CDR3 is 12 amino acids. This chain joins TRBV6-5 and TRBJ2-7; D gene ambiguous. The receptor comes from a man under 40 in good health. Specimen: naive CD4+ T cells sorted from blood. The subset: CD45RA+ positively selected. CDR3 nucleotide sequence: TGTGCCAGCAGTCCTACACAATACGAGCAGTACTTC. It translates to CASSPTQYEQYF.